The 27 T cell receptor beta chains below come from one sample, sequenced in a study of lymphopenia after photon versus proton radiotherapy. Profiling relied on immunoSEQ multiplex PCR, and the TCRdb table lists in-frame clones only, not all of them. Among fewer than 50,000 clones listed, 85% to 90% were seen once. Specimen: peripheral blood, collected from a patient treated with photon-based radiotherapy. The origin of the receptors is a man aged 35-49 years with gastric cancer.

This clone was counted once. This chain joins TRBV19 and TRBJ1-3, with 7 nucleotides matching TRBD1. The ends lost 9 bases at V and 2 bases at J; junction bases unmatched: 10. The CDR3 totals 15 residues. Germline V gene lookup returns CDR1 LNHDA and CDR2 SQIVND (reference sequence). The CDR3 here is CASSGPGGTGNTIYF. The CDR3 DNA reads TGTGCCAGCAGCGGTCCAGGGGGGACTGGAAACACCATATATTTT. Full variable domain (missing parts from reference TRBV19 and TRBJ1-3): DGGITQSPKYLFRKEGQNVTLSCEQNLNHDAMYWYRQDPGQGLRLIYYSQIVNDFQKGDIAEGYSVSREKKESFPLTVTSAQKNPTAFYLCASSGPGGTGNTIYFGEGSWLTVV.

This chain links TRBV15 with TRBJ2-3, with a possible D match to TRBD1 (6 bases). Germline V gene sequence: CDR1 LNHNV, CDR2 YYDKDF (reference sequence). Trimming took 5 bases from V and 4 from J, leaving 22 bases between them. This CDR3 region has 17 residues. This CDR3 reads CATSRGAGATRADTQYF. The CDR3 coding sequence is TGTGCCACCAGCCGAGGGGCAGGGGCGACCAGGGCAGATACGCAGTATTTT.

V gene TRBV7-2 combines with J gene TRBJ1-4; 9 nucleotides align to TRBD1. CDR3 size: 16 residues. CDR1 is SGHTA, CDR2 FQGNSA, per germline. The V segment lost 1 base and the J segment 5 bases; nucleotides outside the gene matches: 5. The chain's CDR3 is CASSLVQGAGNEKLFF. Here the CDR3 DNA reads TGTGCCAGCAGCTTAGTACAGGGGGCAGGAAATGAAAAACTGTTTTTT.

V usage is TRBV2 and J usage is TRBJ1-1; maybe TRBD1 (5 bases). This CDR3 is 14 amino acids long. In germline, CDR1 is SNHLY, CDR2 FYNNEI. Between the trimmed V and J ends, which lost 8 bases and 5 bases, there was a span of 18 bases. In nucleotides, the CDR3 is TGTGCCAGCGGCGGGCCAGGGTTGCGGACTGAAGCTTTCTTT. Its translation is CASGGPGLRTEAFF.

CDR3 in amino acids: CASSRFRGQARDTQYF. As DNA, the CDR3 is TGTGCCAGCAGCCGCTTTCGGGGACAGGCTAGGGATACGCAGTATTTT. The chain recombines TRBV11-2 with TRBJ2-3, with TRBD1 identical over 8 bases. CDR1 is SGHAT, CDR2 FQNNGV, per germline. The CDR3 runs 16 residues. The V and J ends lost 5 bases and 6 bases, in that order; junction bases with no gene match: 13.

The chain employs TRBV19 and TRBJ1-5; D remains ambiguous. Germline lookup yields CDR1 LNHDA and CDR2 SQIVND (reference sequence). This CDR3 comprises 14 residues. V was trimmed by 3 bases and J by 8 bases, leaving 14 bases between them. The CDR3 reads CASSITPPGEPQHF. CDR3 DNA sequence: TGTGCCAGTAGTATTACCCCCCCAGGAGAGCCCCAGCATTTT. Full variable domain (missing parts from reference TRBV19 and TRBJ1-5): DGGITQSPKYLFRKEGQNVTLSCEQNLNHDAMYWYRQDPGQGLRLIYYSQIVNDFQKGDIAEGYSVSREKKESFPLTVTSAQKNPTAFYLCASSITPPGEPQHFGDGTRLSIL.

This CDR3 is CASSHARGPPDTQYF. The CDR3, as DNA: TGTGCCAGCAGCCATGCTCGGGGCCCCCCGGATACGCAGTATTTT. V usage is TRBV4-2 and J usage is TRBJ2-3; D is tentatively TRBD1 or TRBD2 (5 bases each). Between the trimmed V and J ends, which lost 3 bases and 6 bases, there was a span of 16 bases. CDR1 is LGHNA and CDR2 is YNFKEQ in the germline V gene. The CDR3 extends over 15 amino acids.

The J gene is TRBJ2-7, the V gene TRBV27, with D perhaps matching TRBD1 or TRBD2 (5 bases each). V was shortened by 0 bases and J by 12 bases, with 15 bases between the two germline ends. The CDR3 is made up of 13 amino acids. Germline CDR1 is MNHEY and CDR2 is SMNVEV (reference sequence). In DNA form, the CDR3 reads TGTGCCAGCAGTTTATCAGGGACCCCAGTATGGTACTTC. It translates to CASSLSGTPVWYF.

The chain has TRBV18 and TRBJ1-3; 7 bases match TRBD1. Germline V gives CDR1 KGHSH, CDR2 LQKENI. J was trimmed by 3 bases and V by 1 base; bases with no gene match: 6. The CDR3 is made up of 16 amino acids. The CDR3 spells CASSPRQGGFGNTIYF. DNA for the CDR3: TGTGCCAGCTCACCACGACAGGGAGGTTTTGGAAACACCATATATTTT.

This clone appeared once. The chain links TRBV11-1 to TRBJ1-1, with D possibly TRBD1 on 6 matching bases. V was shortened by 4 bases and J by 7 bases, with 16 bases between the two germline ends. The CDR3 spans 14 residues. CDR1 and CDR2 from the germline V gene are SGHAT and FQDESV (reference sequence). The CDR3 nucleotides read TGTGCCAGCAGCTCCACAGGGTCAAAAGATGAAGCTTTCTTT. Translating gives CASSSTGSKDEAFF.

V gene TRBV5-1 combines with J gene TRBJ1-3, with D uncertain. There are 14 residues in the CDR3. CDR1 SGHRS and CDR2 YFSETQ come from the germline V gene. Trimming cost V 0 bases and J 3 bases, with 7 bases left between them. The CDR3 region is CASSLGPGGNTIYF. CDR3 in DNA: TGCGCCAGCAGCTTGGGGCCAGGTGGAAACACCATATATTTT. Filled out from reference TRBV5-1 and TRBJ1-3, the complete variable domain reads KAGVTQTPRYLIKTRGQQVTLSCSPISGHRSVSWYQQTPGQGLQFLFEYFSETQRNKGNFPGRFSGRQFSNSRSEMNVSTLELGDSALYLCASSLGPGGNTIYFGEGSWLTVV.

The chain links TRBV14 to TRBJ1-4, with D possibly matching TRBD1 (5 bases). The CDR3 has 15 residues. Per the germline V gene, CDR1 is SGHDN and CDR2 is FVKESK. V dropped 1 base and J dropped 4 bases, with 10 bases sitting between them. CDR3 region: CASSQGGLLNEKLFF. The DNA for the CDR3 is TGTGCCAGCAGCCAAGGGGGACTCCTTAATGAAAAACTGTTTTTT.

This chain uses TRBV27 with TRBJ1-5; D may be TRBD1 (5 bases). Trimming removed 5 bases from V and 2 bases from J, with 10 bases in between. The CDR3 runs to 14 residues. The germline CDR1 and CDR2 sequences are MNHEY and SMNVEV (reference sequence). As DNA, the CDR3 is TGTGCCAGCAGTAACCGAGGGGGCAATCAGCCCCAGCATTTT. Translating it yields CASSNRGGNQPQHF.

This chain connects TRBV28 to TRBJ2-2; 10 bases fit TRBD1. Germline-derived CDR1 and CDR2 are MDHEN and SYDVKM. V dropped 3 bases and J dropped 0; count of bases not matched to a gene: 16. The CDR3 sequence is 21 residues long. CDR3 DNA: TGTGCCAGCAGTTTGTGGGCACGGGGGACAGGGGTCAGTCCGAACACCGGGGAGCTGTTTTTT. Its protein product is CASSLWARGTGVSPNTGELFF.

The chain has TRBV7-9 and TRBJ1-1; 8 nucleotides agree with TRBD1. The ends lost 6 bases at V and 11 bases at J; junction bases unmatched: 5. Germline loops: CDR1 SEHNR, CDR2 FQNEAQ (reference sequence). CDR3 length equals 11 residues. CDR3 loop: CASRKGQDAFF. The CDR3 DNA follows: TGTGCCAGCAGAAAGGGACAGGACGCTTTCTTT.

V and J are TRBV19 and TRBJ2-7, with D uncertain. V was trimmed by 6 bases and J by 0 bases, leaving 12 bases between them. There are 14 residues in the CDR3. In germline, CDR1 is LNHDA, CDR2 SQIVND (reference sequence). CDR3: CASRGSSSSYEQYF. In DNA form, the CDR3 reads TGTGCCAGTAGGGGGTCTTCTAGCTCCTACGAGCAGTACTTC.

The gene calls are TRBV29-1 and TRBJ2-5; D perhaps matches TRBD1 (6 bases). The CDR3 covers 13 residues. V shed 5 bases and J shed 5 bases, with 15 bases lying between them. CDR1 is SQVTM and CDR2 is ANQGSEA in the germline V gene. The CDR3 loop reads CSVSTGGRETQYF. The CDR3 coding sequence is TGCAGCGTTAGCACTGGGGGCCGGGAGACCCAGTACTTC.

This clone was recorded a few times. The rearrangement joins TRBV2 to TRBJ1-5; 8 bases agree with TRBD1. The CDR3 is 14 amino acids. Germline V gene data show CDR1 as SNHLY and CDR2 as FYNNEI. The trim removed 7 bases at V and 6 bases at J, leaving 8 bases unmatched. CDR3 DNA sequence: TGTGCCAGCACCAAAGGACAGGGCGGTCAGCCCCAGCATTTT. This gives the protein CASTKGQGGQPQHF.

This chain connects TRBV5-4 to TRBJ1-2; 10 bases are a match to TRBD1. The CDR3 spans 15 residues. The V gene end was trimmed by 4 bases and the J gene end by 8 bases; junction bases not matched to a gene: 11. Germline V gene sequence: CDR1 SGHNT, CDR2 YYREEE (reference sequence). The CDR3 DNA follows: TGTGCCAGCAGCCCCGCGGGACAGGGGTCGCGGGGCTACACCTTC. It specifies CASSPAGQGSRGYTF. The variable domain in full, with the rest retrieved from reference TRBV5-4 and TRBJ1-2, is ETGVTQSPTHLIKTRGQQVTLRCSSQSGHNTVSWYQQALGQGPQFIFQYYREEENGRGNFPPRFSGLQFPNYSSELNVNALELDDSALYLCASSPAGQGSRGYTFGSGTRLTVV.

This clone turned up a few times. The chain employs TRBV5-1 and TRBJ2-3; 9 bases line up with TRBD2. J lost 4 bases, V lost 4 bases, and 7 bases had no gene match. The CDR3 covers 15 residues. The germline gives CDR1 SGHRS, CDR2 YFSETQ. Here the CDR3 reads CASSLRGLAPDTQYF. The DNA for the CDR3 is TGCGCCAGCAGCCTCAGGGGACTAGCTCCAGATACGCAGTATTTT.

CDR3: CASSQEGGALLQETQYF. The CDR3 region has the DNA TGCGCCAGCAGCCAAGAAGGCGGGGCACTTCTCCAAGAGACCCAGTACTTC. The chain is built from TRBV4-1 and TRBJ2-5, with TRBD2 as a possible D gene (6 bases). V was clipped by 0 bases and J by 1 base, with 15 bases between them. The CDR3 has 17 amino acids. CDR1 is MGHRA, CDR2 YSYEKL, per germline.

The chain combines TRBV19 with TRBJ1-1; D not certain. The CDR3 has 15 residues. In germline, CDR1 is LNHDA, CDR2 SQIVND (reference sequence). Trimming removed 7 bases from V and 8 bases from J, with 23 bases in between. The CDR3 region has the DNA TGTGCCAGTACCACATCGGCCGCTTTACTGGGGGAAGCTTTCTTT. It specifies CASTTSAALLGEAFF.

The chain recombines TRBV6-5 with TRBJ2-3; 7 bases match TRBD2. V lost 6 bases, J lost 5 bases, and 8 bases stayed unmatched. In germline, CDR1 is MNHEY, CDR2 SVGAGI. CDR3 length: 14 residues. The CDR3: CASREAGTKDTQYF. The CDR3 DNA is TGTGCCAGCAGGGAAGCCGGGACTAAAGATACGCAGTATTTT.

This clone was recorded a few times. V is TRBV7-9 and J is TRBJ2-5, with 10 bases that match TRBD2. The V segment lost 5 bases and the J segment 5 bases; nucleotides outside the gene matches: 11. The CDR3 loop spans 16 amino acids. The germline V gene encodes CDR1 SEHNR and CDR2 FQNEAQ (reference sequence). The CDR3 reads CASSPPSGGSWETQYF. The DNA for the CDR3 is TGTGCCAGCAGCCCACCTAGCGGGGGAAGTTGGGAGACCCAGTACTTC.

The chain uses TRBV30 and TRBJ1-2, with D possibly TRBD1 on 5 matching bases. Per germline, CDR1 GTSNPN and CDR2 SVGIG (reference sequence). The CDR3 runs 12 residues. V shed 1 base and J shed 6 bases, with 9 bases lying between them. The CDR3 nucleotides are TGTGCCTGGAGTGGTAGGGGAGATGGCTACACCTTC. This sequence encodes CAWSGRGDGYTF. Variable domain in full (rest from reference TRBV30 and TRBJ1-2): SQTIHQWPATLVQPVGSPLSLECTVEGTSNPNLYWYRQAAGRGLQLLFYSVGIGQISSEVPQNLSASRPQDRQFILSSKKLLLSDSGFYLCAWSGRGDGYTFGSGTRLTVV.

The J gene is TRBJ2-7, the V gene TRBV25-1; the D is unclear. This CDR3 has 16 residues. The germline V gene encodes CDR1 MGHDK and CDR2 SYGVNS. Trimming removed 3 bases at V and 3 bases at J, with 18 bases between. CDR3 nucleotide sequence: TGTGCCAGCAGTGACAGTAGGTCAGCCTGGGGCTACGAGCAGTACTTC. Protein product: CASSDSRSAWGYEQYF.

The CDR3 region has the DNA TGTGCCAGCAGCCCTCCGACGACAGGCCGCACTGAAGCTTTCTTT. Its translation: CASSPPTTGRTEAFF. V gene TRBV7-8 combines with J gene TRBJ1-1, with D possibly being TRBD1 (6 bases). The germline V gene has CDR1 SGHVS and CDR2 FQNEAQ. The germline V and J ends were trimmed by 5 bases and 4 bases, with 17 bases remaining between them. This CDR3 has 15 amino acids.